This passage covers 13 T cell receptor beta chains from one sample sequenced in a study of shared clonotypes between healthy human individuals. TCRdb keeps only in-frame clones here, not all; method: immunoSEQ multiplex PCR. The sample shows 850,000 to 1,200,000 clones, around four fifths of them seen only once. Material: memory CD4+ T cells sorted from blood. Subset of the sample: CD45RA-negative fraction. These receptors were taken from a man aged 18 to 30 in good health.

This clone was recorded only once. The rearrangement links TRBV4-1 to TRBJ1-2; possibly TRBD1 for D (6 bases). CDR3 length: 12 residues. Germline V gives CDR1 MGHRA, CDR2 YSYEKL. The germline V and J ends were trimmed by 3 bases and 8 bases, with 10 bases remaining between them. The CDR3 loop is CASSQGAGGYTF. The CDR3 DNA sequence: TGCGCCAGCAGCCAGGGGGCTGGAGGCTACACCTTC.

V gene TRBV4-2 combines with J gene TRBJ2-3; D remains ambiguous. Trimming left V 0 bases short and J 1 base short, with 8 bases between. This CDR3 is 15 amino acids long. In germline, CDR1 is LGHNA, CDR2 YNFKEQ. The chain's CDR3 is CASSQDLIGTDTQYF. The CDR3 DNA reads TGTGCCAGCAGCCAAGATTTGATAGGCACAGATACGCAGTATTTT.

V is TRBV19 and J is TRBJ1-5; a weak D match, TRBD1 (6 bases). Germline CDR1 is LNHDA and CDR2 is SQIVND (reference sequence). V lost 3 bases to trimming and J lost 4 bases, with 16 bases between them. The CDR3 has 16 residues. CDR3 DNA sequence: TGTGCCAGTAGTATGGGGTATCTGAGGGGGAATCAGCCCCAGCATTTT. As protein: CASSMGYLRGNQPQHF.

The V gene is TRBV6-5, the J gene TRBJ2-7; 8 nucleotides match TRBD1. This CDR3 is 14 amino acids long. Germline CDR1 is MNHEY and CDR2 is SVGAGI. V lost 6 bases to trimming and J lost 7 bases; unmatched junction nucleotides: 11. The CDR3 spells CASRAQGGWGEQYF. In DNA, the CDR3 is TGTGCCAGCAGGGCACAGGGGGGTTGGGGAGAGCAGTACTTC.

The chain recombines TRBV5-1 with TRBJ2-3; tentatively, D is TRBD2 (5 bases). With 4 bases removed from V and 6 bases from J, the gap between germline ends came to 12 bases. Germline V lookup: CDR1 SGHRS, CDR2 YFSETQ. The CDR3 has 13 residues. CDR3 nucleotides: TGCGCCAGCAGCATCCCCACGGGGGATACGCAGTATTTT. Translation gives CASSIPTGDTQYF.

The chain has TRBV2 and TRBJ2-1, with 8 bases fitting TRBD1. CDR1 is SNHLY, CDR2 FYNNEI, per germline. The ends lost 7 bases at V and 8 bases at J; junction bases unmatched: 7. This CDR3 contains 13 residues. The CDR3 is CASKETGDHEQFF. The CDR3 DNA reads as TGTGCCAGCAAGGAGACAGGGGATCATGAGCAGTTCTTC.

The CDR3 DNA follows: TGTGCCAGCAGCCACCCCCGAGTCTCTGGAAACACCATATATTTT. Amino acids: CASSHPRVSGNTIYF. The chain links TRBV14 to TRBJ1-3; D is uncertain. The germline CDR1 and CDR2 sequences are SGHDN and FVKESK. Trimming took off 3 bases at V and 0 bases at J, with 9 bases between the two ends. There are 15 residues in the CDR3.

CDR3 residues: CASSRGGTANYGYTF. CDR3 in DNA: TGTGCCAGCAGCCGAGGAGGGACGGCTAACTATGGCTACACCTTC. This chain connects TRBV28 to TRBJ1-2; tentative D call: TRBD1 (5 bases). Trimming took off 6 bases at V and 0 bases at J, with 14 bases between the two ends. This CDR3 has 15 amino acids. CDR1 is MDHEN, CDR2 SYDVKM, per germline.

In the case of this clone: Different DNA sequences within this sample yield the same CDR3. V and J are TRBV5-4 and TRBJ1-1; D gene ambiguous. Germline lookup yields CDR1 SGHNT and CDR2 YYREEE (reference sequence). Trimming took off 0 bases at V and 1 base at J, with 4 bases between the two ends. CDR3 length equals 13 residues. CDR3 bases: TGTGCCAGCAGCTTGGAGGGGAACACTGAAGCTTTCTTT. This codes for CASSLEGNTEAFF.

This clone was counted once. The gene calls are TRBV27 and TRBJ2-7, with no clear D. There are 13 residues in the CDR3. In germline, CDR1 is MNHEY, CDR2 SMNVEV (reference sequence). With 7 bases removed from V and 0 bases from J, the gap between germline ends came to 10 bases. Here the CDR3 DNA reads TGTGCCAGCACGTCAACAGACTCCTACGAGCAGTACTTC. Protein: CASTSTDSYEQYF.

The genes are TRBV6-1 and TRBJ2-1; D might be TRBD2 (5 bases). CDR3 length: 13 residues. In germline, CDR1 is MNHNS, CDR2 SASEGT. V gave up 6 bases and J gave up 7 bases, with 13 bases separating them. The CDR3 loop is CASSLQSGNEQFF. CDR3 nucleotides: TGTGCCAGCAGCCTCCAGTCGGGGAATGAGCAGTTCTTC.

This clone came up a few times. The J gene is TRBJ1-1, the V gene TRBV7-9, with a weak D call TRBD1 (6 bases). Between the trimmed V and J ends, which lost 11 bases and 4 bases, there was a span of 14 bases. Germline CDR1 reads SEHNR; CDR2 reads FQNEAQ (reference sequence). This CDR3 comprises 12 residues. CDR3 DNA sequence: TGTGCCTCACTCCGGGGGCTCACTGAAGCTTTCTTT. Translation gives CASLRGLTEAFF. Based on the CDR3 plus reference TRBV7-9 and TRBJ1-1, the full variable domain is DTGVSQNPRHKITKRGQNVTFRCDPISEHNRLYWYRQTLGQGPEFLTYFQNEAQLEKSRLLSDRFSAERPKGSFSTLEIQRTEQGDSAMYLCASLRGLTEAFFGQGTRLTVV.

Concerning this clone: At the DNA level, this CDR3 is encoded by other sequences in the same sample as well. V usage is TRBV6-5 and J usage is TRBJ2-7, with D unclear. Germline values: CDR1 MNHEY, CDR2 SVGAGI. CDR3 length: 11 residues. V was shortened by 7 bases and J by 4 bases, with 8 bases between the two germline ends. CDR3 sequence: CASTNGYEQYF. DNA for the CDR3: TGTGCCAGCACCAACGGATACGAGCAGTACTTC.